This entry describes one TCR beta chain. Its target is unknown. The source of the sample is a study of CD8+CD57+ T cells in acquired aplastic anemia. Study-wide background: Sorted CD4+ and CD8+ cells gave a mean 3.2 ug DNA, range roughly 0.18 to 27.4 ug. Among healthy donors, CD4+ cells averaged approximately 11 million reads.

Per the germline V gene, CDR1 is KGHDR and CDR2 is SFDVKD. Unmatched junction bases numbered 7, after V lost 5 bases and J lost 2 bases. The CDR3 is 15 residues long. TCR beta VDJ and CDR3 were profiled, and genomic DNA was the template. TCRdb itself ran the reads through MiXCR, one entry per CDR3 protein. The sample holds about 130,000 distinct CDR3 sequences, 48% seen once. Study-wide results and caveats: CD8+ Simpson's diversity in patients was not significantly different from that in controls. In common between the patients and the controls were around 30 CD8+ CDR3 sequences.

Sequencing was carried out using sorted CD4+, CD8+, or CD8+CD57+ T cells (not recorded which) from PBMCs. This receptor was taken from a human donor in good health, serving as a control. This rearrangement joins TRBV24-1 to TRBJ2-7; 8 nucleotides agree with TRBD1. CDR3 loop: CATSAGQGHTYEQYF. CDR3 sequence (DNA): TGTGCCACCAGTGCAGGACAGGGCCATACCTACGAGCAGTACTTC.